Shown below are 10 T cell receptor beta chains from a single sample sequenced in a study of patients and donors after allogeneic stem cell transplantation. MiXCR was run by TCRdb on the RT-PCR reads, yielding one entry per CDR3 protein. This table holds about 210,000 distinct CDR3 sequences, 38% found once. Sequenced sample: blood, either unsorted or a sorted T cell fraction (not recorded which). The receptors stem from a human donor who was either an allogeneic HSCT recipient or a stem cell or donor lymphocyte infusion donor (not recorded which). It is not recorded whose cells these are; they may come from a transplant donor.

This clonotype occurred a few times. The V and J genes are TRBV5-5 and TRBJ1-6; D remains ambiguous. Looked up from germline, CDR1 is SGHKS and CDR2 is YYEKEE (reference sequence). The V and J ends lost 3 bases and 0 bases respectively, with 13 bases between them. The CDR3 totals 17 residues. The CDR3 is CASSSLGQSSYNSPLHF. In nucleotides, the CDR3 is TGTGCCAGCAGCTCCTTGGGTCAAAGCTCCTATAATTCACCCCTCCACTTT.

This chain links TRBV12-3 or TRBV12-4 with TRBJ1-2; possible D gene TRBD1, 6 bases. The ends were cut back, 6 bases at V and 6 bases at J, with 11 bases in the middle. This CDR3 has 12 amino acids. In nucleotides, the CDR3 is TGTGCCAGCAGCCAGGGGCACGATGGCTACACCTTC. Translation: CASSQGHDGYTF.

This chain joins TRBV12-3 or TRBV12-4 and TRBJ2-2, with no clear D. CDR3 length: 14 amino acids. V was pared by 6 bases and J by 5 bases, with 13 bases between. CDR3 residues: CASSPDRVTGELFF. CDR3 sequence (DNA): TGTGCCAGCAGCCCAGATCGGGTGACCGGGGAGCTGTTTTTT.

The V and J genes are TRBV5-1 and TRBJ2-5; D is perhaps TRBD1 (6 bases). This CDR3 is 15 amino acids long. Trimming removed 0 bases at V and 3 bases at J, with 12 bases between. Germline lookup yields CDR1 SGHRS and CDR2 YFSETQ. CDR3: CASSLAGTLEETQYF. The CDR3, as DNA: TGCGCCAGCAGCTTGGCCGGGACATTGGAAGAGACCCAGTACTTC.

This clonotype was observed a handful of times. The chain is built from TRBV12-3 or TRBV12-4 and TRBJ2-7; 8 nucleotides agree with TRBD1. There are 14 residues in the CDR3. Unmatched junction bases numbered 6, after V lost 5 bases and J lost 3 bases. The CDR3 spells CASSTGQGIYEQYF. In DNA, the CDR3 is TGTGCCAGCAGTACCGGACAGGGTATCTACGAGCAGTACTTC.

This clonotype was recorded a few times. The rearrangement links TRBV20-1 to TRBJ1-2; 7 bases line up with TRBD1. The CDR3 length is 16 residues. V lost 1 base and J lost 4; bases outside the gene matches: 12. Germline V CDR1 and CDR2: DFQATT, SNEGSKA (reference sequence). This CDR3 reads CSARGGQITDVYGYTF. CDR3 in DNA: TGCAGTGCTAGAGGGGGACAGATTACAGACGTCTATGGCTACACCTTC.

CDR3 in amino acids: CASSFGESRVTYEQYF. The CDR3 DNA reads TGTGCCAGCAGTTTTGGGGAGTCCAGGGTAACCTACGAGCAGTACTTC. This rearrangement joins TRBV28 to TRBJ2-7; D tentatively reads TRBD1 or TRBD2 (5 bases each). Germline CDR1 is MDHEN and CDR2 is SYDVKM. Trimming removed 3 bases from V and 2 bases from J, with 17 bases in between. The length of the CDR3 is 16 residues. Variable domain in full (rest from reference TRBV28 and TRBJ2-7): DVKVTQSSRYLVKRTGEKVFLECVQDMDHENMFWYRQDPGLGLRLIYFSYDVKMKEKGDIPEGYSVSREKKERFSLILESASTNQTSMYLCASSFGESRVTYEQYFGPGTRLTVT.

A few counts support this clonotype. The V and J genes are TRBV11-2 and TRBJ1-1, with a possible D match to TRBD1 (5 bases). This CDR3 is 13 amino acids long. Trimming cost V 5 bases and J 8 bases, with 15 bases left between them. CDR1 SGHAT and CDR2 FQNNGV come from the germline V gene. The CDR3 loop is CASSPRGRPEAFF. For the CDR3, the DNA is TGTGCCAGCAGCCCCCGGGGACGCCCCGAAGCTTTCTTT.

This clonotype was detected a few times. The chain recombines TRBV18 with TRBJ1-1; D unclear. There are 12 residues in the CDR3. Germline V CDR1 and CDR2: KGHSH, LQKENI. The V gene lost 3 bases and the J gene lost 3 bases, with 5 bases spanning the gap. The CDR3 coding sequence is TGTGCCAGCTCACCCCCAGACACTGAAGCTTTCTTT. Translating gives CASSPPDTEAFF.

The chain combines TRBV28 with TRBJ1-2; no definite D call. This CDR3 region has 13 residues. Trimming left V 1 base short and J 7 bases short, with 10 bases between. Per the germline V gene, CDR1 is MDHEN and CDR2 is SYDVKM. CDR3: CASSLSRGFGYTF. The DNA for the CDR3 is TGTGCCAGCAGTTTATCAAGAGGGTTTGGCTACACCTTC.